The TCR beta chain under discussion was sequenced for a study of radiotherapy plus CTLA-4 blockade in lung cancer. Background on the study: Of the patients, about 18% showed objective responses and more than 30% attained disease control. Notes on the study in general: Tumor-derived TCR clones expanded in blood after radiotherapy plus ipilimumab.

Between the trimmed V and J ends, which lost 2 bases and 3 bases, there was a span of 11 bases. Germline values: CDR1 WNHNN, CDR2 SYGVQD (reference sequence). The CDR3 has 14 amino acids. A remark on this clone: Its target is unknown.

TCRdb's copy holds only in-frame clones and misses some; the assay was immunoSEQ multiplex PCR. Of about 39,000 clones listed, approximately 75% are singletons. The receptor comes from a human donor with non-small cell lung cancer that progressed on radiotherapy plus ipilimumab. The rearrangement links TRBV10-1 to TRBJ2-7; possible D gene TRBD1, 5 bases. Sequences were derived from peripheral blood, sampled from a patient treated with radiotherapy plus ipilimumab. DNA for the CDR3: TGCGCCAGCAGTGAGGGGGCACCCAGCTACGAGCAGTACTTC. Its translation: CASSEGAPSYEQYF.